The clone carrying this TCR beta chain was recorded only once. Sequenced by immunoSEQ multiplex PCR; TCRdb stores in-frame clones only, minus some. The sample holds around 120,000 clones, roughly 90% seen once. The data derive from a study of T cell responses to AZD1222 COVID-19 vaccine. The CDR3 is 16 residues long. V was clipped by 5 bases and J by 2 bases; unmatched bases: 6. The germline V gene encodes CDR1 MNHEY and CDR2 SVGEGT. The specimen was peripheral blood, collected on day 0 of AZD1222 vaccination. This TCR was recovered from an adult in good health. The V call is TRBV6-2 or TRBV6-3, the J call TRBJ2-3; 11 nucleotides align to TRBD2. The CDR3 coding sequence is TGTGCCAGCAGTCAATTAGCGGGAGGGATCACAGATACGCAGTATTTT. This encodes CASSQLAGGITDTQYF.